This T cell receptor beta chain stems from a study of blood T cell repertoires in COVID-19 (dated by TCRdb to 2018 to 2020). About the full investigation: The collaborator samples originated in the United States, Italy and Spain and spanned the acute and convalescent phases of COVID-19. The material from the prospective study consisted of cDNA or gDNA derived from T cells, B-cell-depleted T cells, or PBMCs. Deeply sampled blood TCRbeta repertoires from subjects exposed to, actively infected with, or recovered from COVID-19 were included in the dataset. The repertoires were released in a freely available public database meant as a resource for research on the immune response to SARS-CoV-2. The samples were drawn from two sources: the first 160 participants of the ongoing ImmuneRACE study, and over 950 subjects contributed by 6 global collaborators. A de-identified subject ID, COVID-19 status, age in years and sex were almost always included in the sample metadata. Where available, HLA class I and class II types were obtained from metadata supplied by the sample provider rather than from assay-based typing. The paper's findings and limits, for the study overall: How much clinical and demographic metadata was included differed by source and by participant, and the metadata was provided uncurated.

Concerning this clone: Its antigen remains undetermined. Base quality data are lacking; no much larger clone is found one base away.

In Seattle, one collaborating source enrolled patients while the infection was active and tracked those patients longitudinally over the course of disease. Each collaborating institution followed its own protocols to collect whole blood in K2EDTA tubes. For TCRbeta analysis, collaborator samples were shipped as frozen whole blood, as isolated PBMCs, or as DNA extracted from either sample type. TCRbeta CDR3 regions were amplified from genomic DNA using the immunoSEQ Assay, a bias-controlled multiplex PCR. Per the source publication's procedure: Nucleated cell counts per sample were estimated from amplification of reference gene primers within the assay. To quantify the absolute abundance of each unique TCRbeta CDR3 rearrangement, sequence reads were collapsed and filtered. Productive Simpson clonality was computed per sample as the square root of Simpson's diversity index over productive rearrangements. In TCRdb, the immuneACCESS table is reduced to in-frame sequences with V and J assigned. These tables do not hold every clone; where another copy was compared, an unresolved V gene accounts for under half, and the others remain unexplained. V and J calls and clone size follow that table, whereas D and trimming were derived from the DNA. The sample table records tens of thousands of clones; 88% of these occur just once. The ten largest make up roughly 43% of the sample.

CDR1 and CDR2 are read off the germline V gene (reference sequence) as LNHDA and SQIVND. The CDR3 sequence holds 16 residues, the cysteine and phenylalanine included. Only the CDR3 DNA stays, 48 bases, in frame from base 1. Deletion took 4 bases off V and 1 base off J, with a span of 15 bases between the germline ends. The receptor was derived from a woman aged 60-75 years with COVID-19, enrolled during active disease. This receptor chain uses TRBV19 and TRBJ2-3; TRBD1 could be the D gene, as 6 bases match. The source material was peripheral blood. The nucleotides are TGTGCCAGTAGTAGCCCTGGAGAGGGGGGCACAGATACGCAGTATTTT. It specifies CASSSPGEGGTDTQYF.